The present entry profiles one TCR beta chain with its context. The antigen this receptor binds is unknown. No much larger clonotype is one base removed from it; base qualities were not supplied. Library construction relied on the immunoSEQ multiplex PCR assay. TCRdb stores this immuneACCESS table with in-frame sequences only. Part of the clones is absent; in the studies checked, under half of the shortfall reflects unresolved V genes, and no reason is known for the rest. The sample table records approximately 46,000 clones; roughly 87% of these occur just once. The ten largest clonotypes hold 0.95% to 1.5% of the sample. These data are taken from a study of T cell changes during pregnancy in multiple sclerosis (dated by TCRdb to between 2018 and 2021). Describing the broader study: The study looked at changes in the T cell repertoire across pregnancy in women with multiple sclerosis.

According to the germline V gene (reference sequence), CDR1 reads LNHDA and CDR2 reads SQIVND. The CDR3 contains 14 residues, cysteine and phenylalanine counted. Of all the DNA, just the CDR3 is kept, 42 bases in frame from base 1. The trim is 7 bases for V and 4 bases for J, with a gap of 14 bases between the germline ends. Here the chain combines TRBV19 and TRBJ2-4; TRBD2 is a possible D gene, resting on 6 matching bases. This clonotype was obtained from a female donor with multiple sclerosis, enrolled in a pregnancy study. The specimen comprised CD4+ T cells from peripheral blood mononuclear cells, sampled after pregnancy. The nucleotides are TGTGCCAGTATCCCAAGTGGGGGGAAAAACATTCAGTACTTC. It codes for CASIPSGGKNIQYF.